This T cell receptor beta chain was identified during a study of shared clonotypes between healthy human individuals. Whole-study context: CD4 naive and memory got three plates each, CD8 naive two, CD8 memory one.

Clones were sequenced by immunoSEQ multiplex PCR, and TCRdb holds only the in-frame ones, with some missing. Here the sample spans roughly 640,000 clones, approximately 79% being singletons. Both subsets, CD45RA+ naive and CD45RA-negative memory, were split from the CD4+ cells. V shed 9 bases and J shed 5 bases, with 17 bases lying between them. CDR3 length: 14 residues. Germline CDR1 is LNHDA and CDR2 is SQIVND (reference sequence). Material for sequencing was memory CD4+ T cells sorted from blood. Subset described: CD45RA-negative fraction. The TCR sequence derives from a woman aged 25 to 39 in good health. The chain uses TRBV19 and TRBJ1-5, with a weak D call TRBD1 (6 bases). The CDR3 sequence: CASSQGRIHQPQHF. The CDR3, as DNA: TGTGCCAGCAGCCAGGGGCGCATTCATCAGCCCCAGCATTTT.